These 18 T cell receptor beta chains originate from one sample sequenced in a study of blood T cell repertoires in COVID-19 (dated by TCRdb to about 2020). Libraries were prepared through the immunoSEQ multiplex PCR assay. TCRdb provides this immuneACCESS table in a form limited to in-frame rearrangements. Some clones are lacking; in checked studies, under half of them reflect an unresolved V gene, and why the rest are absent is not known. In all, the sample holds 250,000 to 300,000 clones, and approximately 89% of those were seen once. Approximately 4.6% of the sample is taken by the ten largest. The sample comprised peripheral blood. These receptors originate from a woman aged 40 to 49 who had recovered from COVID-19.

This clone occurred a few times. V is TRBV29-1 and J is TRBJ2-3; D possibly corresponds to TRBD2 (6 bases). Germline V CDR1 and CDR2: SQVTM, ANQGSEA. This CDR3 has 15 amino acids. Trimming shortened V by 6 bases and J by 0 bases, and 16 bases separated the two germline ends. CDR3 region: CSVGGASLSTDTQYF. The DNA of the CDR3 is TGCAGCGTCGGGGGAGCTAGCCTTAGCACAGATACGCAGTATTTT.

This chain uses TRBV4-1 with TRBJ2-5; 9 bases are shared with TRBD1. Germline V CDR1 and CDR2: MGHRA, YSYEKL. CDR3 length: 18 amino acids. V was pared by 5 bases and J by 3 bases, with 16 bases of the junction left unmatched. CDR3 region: CASSSGTGLGGGKETQYF. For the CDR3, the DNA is TGCGCCAGCAGCTCGGGGACAGGGCTAGGAGGGGGGAAAGAGACCCAGTACTTC.

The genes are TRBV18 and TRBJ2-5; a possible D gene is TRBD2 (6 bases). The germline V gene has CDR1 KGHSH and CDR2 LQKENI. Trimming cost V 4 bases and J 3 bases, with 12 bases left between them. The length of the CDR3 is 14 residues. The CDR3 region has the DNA TGTGCCAGCTCACGCCCCCCGGGGGAAGAGACCCAGTACTTC. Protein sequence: CASSRPPGEETQYF.

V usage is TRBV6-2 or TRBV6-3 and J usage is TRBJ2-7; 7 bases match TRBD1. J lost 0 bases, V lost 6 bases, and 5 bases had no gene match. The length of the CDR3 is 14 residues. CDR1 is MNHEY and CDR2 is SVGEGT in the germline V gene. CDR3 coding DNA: TGTGCCAGCAGCCAGGGACAGAGCTCCTACGAGCAGTACGTC. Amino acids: CASSQGQSSYEQYV.

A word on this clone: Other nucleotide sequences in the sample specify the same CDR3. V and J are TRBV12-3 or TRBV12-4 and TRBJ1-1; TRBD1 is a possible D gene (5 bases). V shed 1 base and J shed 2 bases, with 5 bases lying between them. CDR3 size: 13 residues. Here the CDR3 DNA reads TGTGCCAGCAGTTTAGGGGGCAACACTGAAGCTTTCTTT. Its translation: CASSLGGNTEAFF.

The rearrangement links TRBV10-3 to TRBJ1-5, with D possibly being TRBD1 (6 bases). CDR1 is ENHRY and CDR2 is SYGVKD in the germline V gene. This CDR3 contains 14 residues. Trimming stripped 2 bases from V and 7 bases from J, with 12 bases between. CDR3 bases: TGTGCCATCAGTGAGGAGGGGGATGGACAGCCCCAGCATTTT. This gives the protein CAISEEGDGQPQHF.

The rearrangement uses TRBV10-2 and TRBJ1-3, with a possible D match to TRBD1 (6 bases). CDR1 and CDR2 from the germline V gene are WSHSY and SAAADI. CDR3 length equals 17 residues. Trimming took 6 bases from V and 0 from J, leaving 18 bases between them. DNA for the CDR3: TGCGCCAGCAGCGCCCGGACAGCTACTCTCTCTGGAAACACCATATATTTT. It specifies CASSARTATLSGNTIYF.

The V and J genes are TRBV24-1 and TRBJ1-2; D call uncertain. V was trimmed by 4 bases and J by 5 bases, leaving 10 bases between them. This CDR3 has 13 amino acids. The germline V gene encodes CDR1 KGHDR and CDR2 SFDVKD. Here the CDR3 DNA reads TGTGCCACCAGTGACCCCAGCGCATATGGCTACACCTTC. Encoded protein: CATSDPSAYGYTF.

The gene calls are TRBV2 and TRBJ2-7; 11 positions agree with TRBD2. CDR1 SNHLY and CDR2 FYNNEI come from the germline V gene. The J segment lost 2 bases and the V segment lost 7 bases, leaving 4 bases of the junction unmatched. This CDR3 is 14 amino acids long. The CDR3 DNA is TGTGCCAGCACTGAGGGACTAGCGGCCTACGAGCAGTACTTC. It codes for CASTEGLAAYEQYF.

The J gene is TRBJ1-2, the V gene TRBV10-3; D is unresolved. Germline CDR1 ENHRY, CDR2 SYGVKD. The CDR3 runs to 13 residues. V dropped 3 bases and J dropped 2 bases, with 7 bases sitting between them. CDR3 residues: CAISDEMNYGYTF. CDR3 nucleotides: TGTGCCATCAGTGATGAGATGAACTATGGCTACACCTTC.

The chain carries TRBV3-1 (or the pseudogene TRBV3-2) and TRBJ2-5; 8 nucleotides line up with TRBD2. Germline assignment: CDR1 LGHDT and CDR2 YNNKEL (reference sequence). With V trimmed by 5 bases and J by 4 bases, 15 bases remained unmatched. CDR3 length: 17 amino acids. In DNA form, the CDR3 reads TGTGCCAGCAGCATTGGACTAGCTCGACCCGCGCGAGAGACCCAGTACTTC. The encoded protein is CASSIGLARPARETQYF.

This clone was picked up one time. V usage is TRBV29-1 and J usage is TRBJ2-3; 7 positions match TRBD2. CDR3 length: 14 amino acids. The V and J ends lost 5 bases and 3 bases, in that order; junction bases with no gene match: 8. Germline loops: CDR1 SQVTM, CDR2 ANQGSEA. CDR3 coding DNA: TGCAGCGTTTCGGGAGGAATAATTACAGATACGCAGTATTTT. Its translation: CSVSGGIITDTQYF.

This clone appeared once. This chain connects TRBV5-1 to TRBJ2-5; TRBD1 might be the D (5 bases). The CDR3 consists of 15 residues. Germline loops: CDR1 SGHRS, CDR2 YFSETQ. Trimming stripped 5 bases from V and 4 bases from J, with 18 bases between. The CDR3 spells CASSTVAGSLETQYF. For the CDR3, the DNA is TGCGCCAGCAGTACTGTTGCAGGGTCCTTAGAGACCCAGTACTTC.

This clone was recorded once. The CDR3 is CASSDTQTSRGELFF. The CDR3 region has the DNA TGTGCCAGCAGCGATACGCAGACTAGTCGCGGGGAGCTGTTTTTT. This rearrangement joins TRBV28 to TRBJ2-2; TRBD2 might be the D (6 bases). CDR3 length: 15 amino acids. V gave up 6 bases and J gave up 7 bases, with 18 bases separating them. CDR1 is MDHEN, CDR2 SYDVKM, per germline.

The CDR3 DNA sequence: TGTGCCTGGAGTGTACTCCGGCTAGCGGGGGGCCCCTTGGGTAGCGAGCAGTACTTC. Translated, it gives CAWSVLRLAGGPLGSEQYF. V usage is TRBV30 and J usage is TRBJ2-7; 11 positions agree with TRBD2. Germline V gives CDR1 GTSNPN, CDR2 SVGIG (reference sequence). With 0 bases clipped from V and 6 bases from J, the junction kept 19 bases outside the gene matches. The CDR3 sequence is 19 residues long.

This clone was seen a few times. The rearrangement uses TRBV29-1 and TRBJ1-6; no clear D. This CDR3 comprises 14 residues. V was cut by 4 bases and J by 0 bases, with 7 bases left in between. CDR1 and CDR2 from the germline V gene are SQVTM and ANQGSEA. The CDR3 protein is CSVALSSYNSPLHF. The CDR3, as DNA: TGCAGCGTTGCTCTGAGCTCCTATAATTCACCCCTCCACTTT.

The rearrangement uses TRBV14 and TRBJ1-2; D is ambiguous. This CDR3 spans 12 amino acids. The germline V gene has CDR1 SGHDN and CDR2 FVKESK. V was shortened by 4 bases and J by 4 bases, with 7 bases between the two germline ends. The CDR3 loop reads CASSLSGYGYTF. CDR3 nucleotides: TGTGCCAGCAGCCTAAGCGGCTATGGCTACACCTTC.

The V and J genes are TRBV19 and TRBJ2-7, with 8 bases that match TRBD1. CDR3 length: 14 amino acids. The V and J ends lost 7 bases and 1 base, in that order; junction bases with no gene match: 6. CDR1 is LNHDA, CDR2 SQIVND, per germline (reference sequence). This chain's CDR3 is CASKQGTGSYEQYF. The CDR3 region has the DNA TGTGCCAGTAAACAGGGGACAGGTTCCTACGAGCAGTACTTC.